These 26 T cell receptor beta chains were sequenced from one sample in a study of identifying expanded T cells in peripheral blood. Measured with immunoSEQ multiplex PCR; TCRdb has only the in-frame clones, and not every one. The table has about 83,000 clones, over 75% seen once. The material sequenced was blood. These receptors came from a person between 18 and 69 years old in good health.

This sequence joins TRBV7-9 and TRBJ2-7; 7 nucleotides align to TRBD1. Germline values: CDR1 SEHNR, CDR2 FQNEAQ (reference sequence). V dropped 0 bases and J dropped 3; count of bases not matched to a gene: 5. CDR3 length: 15 amino acids. The CDR3 DNA reads TGTGCCAGCAGCTTAGCCCAGACAGGGATCTACGAGCAGTACTTC. Translation gives CASSLAQTGIYEQYF.

The V and J genes are TRBV28 and TRBJ2-7; D might be TRBD1 (6 bases). V was cut by 4 bases and J by 3 bases, with 10 bases left in between. The CDR3 is 13 residues long. The germline CDR1 and CDR2 sequences are MDHEN and SYDVKM. The DNA of the CDR3 is TGTGCCAGCAGTTCAAACAGGGACTACGAGCAGTACTTC. As protein: CASSSNRDYEQYF. Filled out from reference TRBV28 and TRBJ2-7, the complete variable domain reads DVKVTQSSRYLVKRTGEKVFLECVQDMDHENMFWYRQDPGLGLRLIYFSYDVKMKEKGDIPEGYSVSREKKERFSLILESASTNQTSMYLCASSSNRDYEQYFGPGTRLTVT.

The V gene is TRBV4-1, the J gene TRBJ2-7; D is uncertain. Looked up from germline, CDR1 is MGHRA and CDR2 is YSYEKL. The CDR3 totals 14 residues. V was cut by 0 bases and J by 8 bases, with 14 bases left in between. CDR3 protein: CASSQDNWADKQYF. The CDR3 DNA reads TGCGCCAGCAGCCAAGATAATTGGGCAGATAAGCAGTACTTC.

The chain uses TRBV5-1 and TRBJ2-1; weak D call: TRBD1 (6 bases). V was pared by 4 bases and J by 0 bases, with 14 bases between. The CDR3 extends over 16 amino acids. Germline V CDR1 and CDR2: SGHRS, YFSETQ. The CDR3 DNA reads TGCGCCAGCAGCGACGGGACACCCAACTCCTACAATGAGCAGTTCTTC. It codes for CASSDGTPNSYNEQFF.

The chain links TRBV30 to TRBJ2-1, with D tentatively TRBD2 (6 bases). In germline, CDR1 is GTSNPN, CDR2 SVGIG (reference sequence). The CDR3 extends over 13 amino acids. V was clipped by 0 bases and J by 7 bases, with 10 bases between them. DNA for the CDR3: TGTGCCTGGAGTGTGCGGACTATGAATGAGCAGTTCTTC. It translates to CAWSVRTMNEQFF. The entire variable domain, with the rest obtained from reference TRBV30 and TRBJ2-1, is as follows: SQTIHQWPATLVQPVGSPLSLECTVEGTSNPNLYWYRQAAGRGLQLLFYSVGIGQISSEVPQNLSASRPQDRQFILSSKKLLLSDSGFYLCAWSVRTMNEQFFGPGTRLTVL.

Worth noting for this clone: In the same sample, other DNA sequences code for this CDR3. This rearrangement joins TRBV29-1 to TRBJ1-2, with 9 positions matching TRBD1. The J segment lost 2 bases and the V segment lost 4 bases, leaving 2 bases of the junction unmatched. The CDR3 contains 13 residues. The germline CDR1 and CDR2 sequences are SQVTM and ANQGSEA. The CDR3 DNA reads TGCAGCGTTGGGGACAGGGAAAACTATGGCTACACCTTC. Amino acids: CSVGDRENYGYTF.

The rearrangement joins TRBV30 to TRBJ2-1; the match to TRBD2 covers 12 bases. This CDR3 contains 19 residues. Germline V gene sequence: CDR1 GTSNPN, CDR2 SVGIG (reference sequence). V gave up 2 bases and J gave up 5 bases; unmatched junction bases: 16. This CDR3 is CAWSIRYAGLAGGNNEQFF. In DNA, the CDR3 is TGTGCCTGGAGTATCCGTTATGCTGGCCTAGCGGGGGGGAACAATGAGCAGTTCTTC.

The V and J genes are TRBV6-6 and TRBJ1-2; 11 positions match TRBD1. Per the germline V gene, CDR1 is MNHNY and CDR2 is SVGAGI (reference sequence). The CDR3 has 13 amino acids. V lost 10 bases and J lost 8; bases outside the gene matches: 9. CDR3 coding DNA: TGTGCCACTGAGGACAGGGGGCGTGTGGGCTACACCTTC. Translating gives CATEDRGRVGYTF.

The V call is TRBV4-1, the J call TRBJ2-7; D gene ambiguous. The V gene lost 0 bases and the J gene lost 4 bases, with 7 bases spanning the gap. CDR3 length equals 13 residues. CDR1 MGHRA and CDR2 YSYEKL come from the germline V gene. The CDR3 sequence: CASSQDSVYEQYF. As DNA, the CDR3 is TGCGCCAGCAGCCAAGATAGTGTGTACGAGCAGTACTTC.

This chain links TRBV2 with TRBJ2-7, with D unclear. Germline V lookup: CDR1 SNHLY, CDR2 FYNNEI. V gave up 3 bases and J gave up 0 bases, with 3 bases separating them. This CDR3 spans 12 amino acids. Here the CDR3 DNA reads TGTGCCAGCAGTGACCACTCCTACGAGCAGTACTTC. Residues: CASSDHSYEQYF.

This clone was seen a single time. The rearrangement links TRBV2 to TRBJ2-2; D remains unclear. Trimming took off 9 bases at V and 6 bases at J, with 14 bases between the two ends. There are 13 residues in the CDR3. The germline gives CDR1 SNHLY, CDR2 FYNNEI. CDR3 sequence: CASGEVRAGELFF. CDR3 DNA sequence: TGTGCCAGTGGTGAGGTCCGGGCCGGGGAGCTGTTTTTT.

This clone came up once. The CDR3 loop is CASTRGTGNTIYF. The CDR3 nucleotides read TGTGCCAGCACTAGGGGGACTGGAAACACCATATATTTT. J is TRBJ1-3 and V is TRBV9; weak D call: TRBD1 (6 bases). The germline gives CDR1 SGDLS, CDR2 YYNGEE. The CDR3 is 13 residues long. V was cut by 6 bases and J by 2 bases, with 9 bases left in between.

The V call is TRBV19, the J call TRBJ1-4; D possibly corresponds to TRBD1 (5 bases). V was trimmed by 6 bases and J by 4 bases, leaving 15 bases between them. Germline V gene sequence: CDR1 LNHDA, CDR2 SQIVND (reference sequence). The CDR3 consists of 15 residues. This CDR3 reads CASSQRKGSNEKLFF. Here the CDR3 DNA reads TGTGCCAGTAGCCAGAGAAAGGGGAGTAATGAAAAACTGTTTTTT.

The chain carries TRBV5-4 and TRBJ2-5; no firm D call. Deletions cut 4 bases from V and 0 bases from J, with 7 bases between. The CDR3 totals 13 residues. CDR1 and CDR2 from the germline V gene are SGHNT and YYREEE (reference sequence). The CDR3 protein is CASSPRNQETQYF. The CDR3 DNA reads as TGTGCCAGCAGCCCAAGAAACCAAGAGACCCAGTACTTC.

The rearrangement joins TRBV13 to TRBJ2-3; maybe TRBD1 (6 bases). The V gene lost 5 bases and the J gene lost 6 bases, with 9 bases spanning the gap. The CDR3 sequence is 12 residues long. The V gene's germline CDR1 is PRHDT and CDR2 FYEKMQ (reference sequence). In DNA form, the CDR3 reads TGTGCCAGCAGCCGACAGGAGGATACGCAGTATTTT. Its translation: CASSRQEDTQYF.

The chain recombines TRBV29-1 with TRBJ1-1; D is perhaps TRBD1 (5 bases). The CDR3 is 13 residues long. The ends were cut back, 7 bases at V and 0 bases at J, with 12 bases in the middle. CDR1 is SQVTM, CDR2 ANQGSEA, per germline. In DNA, the CDR3 is TGCAGCGGATCACAGGCCCTGAACACTGAAGCTTTCTTT. It codes for CSGSQALNTEAFF.

The chain uses TRBV27 and TRBJ2-7, with 14 nucleotides matching TRBD2. Germline lookup yields CDR1 MNHEY and CDR2 SMNVEV (reference sequence). V was pared by 4 bases and J by 2 bases, with 10 bases of the junction left unmatched. The CDR3 has 18 residues. Here the CDR3 reads CASSSTRTSGRSAYEQYF. CDR3 in DNA: TGTGCCAGCAGTTCGACCCGGACTAGCGGGAGGAGCGCCTACGAGCAGTACTTC.

The gene calls are TRBV2 and TRBJ2-3; maybe TRBD1 (6 bases). The length of the CDR3 is 14 residues. The germline V gene encodes CDR1 SNHLY and CDR2 FYNNEI. Trimming stripped 6 bases from V and 2 bases from J, with 12 bases between. This CDR3 is CASSTGRVTDTQYF. CDR3 bases: TGTGCCAGCAGCACAGGGAGAGTCACAGATACGCAGTATTTT.

A remark on this clone: The same CDR3 also results from other DNA sequences found in this sample. The chain is built from TRBV2 and TRBJ2-5, with D possibly TRBD1 on 5 matching bases. There are 14 residues in the CDR3. Germline CDR1 reads SNHLY; CDR2 reads FYNNEI. The germline V and J ends were trimmed by 1 base and 0 bases, with 6 bases remaining between them. The CDR3 loop is CASSEGTYQETQYF. In DNA form, the CDR3 reads TGTGCCAGCAGTGAAGGGACATACCAAGAGACCCAGTACTTC.

This clone appeared a single time. The V call is TRBV28, the J call TRBJ2-7; D might be TRBD1 (7 bases). The germline gives CDR1 MDHEN, CDR2 SYDVKM. The length of the CDR3 is 14 residues. The V end was cut by 2 bases, the J end by 6 bases, with 14 bases between. The CDR3 reads CASSLGGTASEQYF. As DNA, the CDR3 is TGTGCCAGCAGTTTAGGGGGGACAGCGAGCGAGCAGTACTTC.

This chain connects TRBV28 to TRBJ1-2; D uncertain. CDR3 length: 14 amino acids. The V end was cut by 7 bases, the J end by 0 bases, with 12 bases between. Germline-derived CDR1 and CDR2 are MDHEN and SYDVKM. CDR3 protein: CASTSYLANYGYTF. CDR3 nucleotides: TGTGCCAGCACCTCCTATCTGGCTAACTATGGCTACACCTTC.

V and J are TRBV25-1 and TRBJ1-6; D unclear. CDR1 and CDR2 from the germline V gene are MGHDK and SYGVNS. This CDR3 has 16 amino acids. The ends were cut back, 2 bases at V and 7 bases at J, with 15 bases in the middle. CDR3 nucleotide sequence: TGTGCCAGCAGTGAAAACAGTCCGCATGCGAATTCACCCCTCCACTTT. As protein: CASSENSPHANSPLHF.

J is TRBJ2-3 and V is TRBV5-1; no reliable D call. The CDR3 spans 14 residues. V was shortened by 8 bases and J by 6 bases, with 19 bases between the two germline ends. From germline, CDR1 is SGHRS and CDR2 YFSETQ. CDR3: CASASGPPTDTQYF. In DNA form, the CDR3 reads TGCGCCAGTGCATCCGGGCCCCCGACGGATACGCAGTATTTT.

V gene TRBV9 combines with J gene TRBJ2-1; D might be TRBD2 (5 bases). Germline V gene sequence: CDR1 SGDLS, CDR2 YYNGEE. Trimming stripped 3 bases from V and 2 bases from J, with 12 bases between. CDR3 length: 15 residues. For the CDR3, the DNA is TGTGCCAGCAGCGAGGACTCCCAGACCTACAATGAGCAGTTCTTC. Translation gives CASSEDSQTYNEQFF.

This chain links TRBV5-6 with TRBJ2-2; the match to TRBD1 covers 7 bases. The germline gives CDR1 SGHDT, CDR2 YYEEEE. The CDR3 is 17 amino acids. The V and J ends lost 4 bases and 1 base, in that order; junction bases with no gene match: 10. Here the CDR3 DNA reads TGTGCCAGCAGCCCCGGGTTCGGACAGGAGAACACCGGGGAGCTGTTTTTT. This gives the protein CASSPGFGQENTGELFF.

The rearrangement uses TRBV4-2 and TRBJ2-3; TRBD2 aligns across 12 bases. This CDR3 comprises 18 residues. CDR1 is LGHNA and CDR2 is YNFKEQ in the germline V gene. V dropped 1 base and J dropped 3; count of bases not matched to a gene: 8. CDR3 DNA: TGTGCCAGCAGCCAAGTCGGGGAGACTAGCGGGGGTACAGATACGCAGTATTTT. It codes for CASSQVGETSGGTDTQYF.